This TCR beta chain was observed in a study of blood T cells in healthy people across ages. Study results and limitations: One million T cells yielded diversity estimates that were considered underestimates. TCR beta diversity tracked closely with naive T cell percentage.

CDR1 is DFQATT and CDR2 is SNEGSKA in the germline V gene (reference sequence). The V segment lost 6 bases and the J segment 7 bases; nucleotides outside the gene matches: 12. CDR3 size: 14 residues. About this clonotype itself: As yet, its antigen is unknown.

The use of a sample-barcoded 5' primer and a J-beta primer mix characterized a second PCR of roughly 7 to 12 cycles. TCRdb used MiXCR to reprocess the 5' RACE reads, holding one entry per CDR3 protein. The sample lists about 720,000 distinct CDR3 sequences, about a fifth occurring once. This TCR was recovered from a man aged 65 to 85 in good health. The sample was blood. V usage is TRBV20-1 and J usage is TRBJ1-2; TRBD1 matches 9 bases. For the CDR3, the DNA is TGCAGTGCCCCAAACCAGGGACAGGGAAGTGGCTACACCTTC. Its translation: CSAPNQGQGSGYTF.